These 29 T cell receptor beta chains share one sample of origin, sequenced in a study of EBV T-cell therapy then PD-1 blockade in nasopharyngeal carcinoma. Antigens of these TCRs are unknown. Only in-frame clones appear in the TCRdb table, and some are missing; sequencing was by immunoSEQ multiplex PCR. The table shows around 19,000 clones, with about 88% occurring only once. The time point is: 266 days after commencement of treatment, after nivolumab therapy. The treatment: AdE1-LMPpoly-expanded autologous EBV-specific T-cell therapy followed by anti-PD-1 nivolumab. This material consisted of CD8+ T cells from blood, taken at roughly day 290 from a patient whose treatment included autologous EBV-specific T cells and nivolumab. These receptors originate from a man aged 35 to 55 with nasopharyngeal carcinoma.

This rearrangement joins TRBV15 to TRBJ2-7, with a weak D call TRBD1 (6 bases). V was clipped by 4 bases and J by 2 bases, with 15 bases between them. Per the germline V gene, CDR1 is LNHNV and CDR2 is YYDKDF (reference sequence). There are 15 residues in the CDR3. CDR3 DNA: TGTGCCACCAGCACCAGCTGGGGGCAGCCCTACGAGCAGTACTTC. This gives the protein CATSTSWGQPYEQYF. The complete variable domain, with remaining parts taken from reference TRBV15 and TRBJ2-7, reads DAMVIQNPRYQVTQFGKPVTLSCSQTLNHNVMYWYQQKSSQAPKLLFHYYDKDFNNEADTPDNFQSRRPNTSFCFLDIRSPGLGDTAMYLCATSTSWGQPYEQYFGPGTRLTVT.

This clone is deemed medium-sized (0.01 to 0.1%). The chain recombines TRBV12-3 or TRBV12-4 with TRBJ1-4, with D tentatively TRBD1 (6 bases). Between the trimmed V and J ends, which lost 2 bases and 12 bases, there was a span of 10 bases. CDR3 length: 12 residues. Here the CDR3 reads CASSLNREELFF. CDR3 nucleotides: TGTGCCAGCAGTTTAAACAGGGAAGAACTGTTTTTT.

The V and J genes are TRBV7-2 and TRBJ1-5; D not certain. The ends were cut back, 1 base at V and 3 bases at J, with 10 bases in the middle. The CDR3 is made up of 15 amino acids. Looked up from germline, CDR1 is SGHTA and CDR2 is FQGNSA. Here the CDR3 reads CASSLVPRTNQPQHF. CDR3 coding DNA: TGTGCCAGCAGCTTAGTACCGCGGACCAATCAGCCCCAGCATTTT.

The V and J genes are TRBV20-1 and TRBJ2-7; TRBD2 agrees at 10 bases. CDR3 length equals 14 residues. J was trimmed by 2 bases and V by 6 bases; bases with no gene match: 7. CDR1 and CDR2 from the germline V gene are DFQATT and SNEGSKA (reference sequence). The CDR3 sequence: CSASLAGDPYEQYF. DNA for the CDR3: TGCAGTGCCAGTCTAGCGGGGGACCCCTACGAGCAGTACTTC.

This sequence joins TRBV24-1 and TRBJ1-2; no clear D. The V gene's germline CDR1 is KGHDR and CDR2 SFDVKD. The CDR3 length is 14 residues. The V end lost 4 bases, the J end lost 4 bases, and 12 bases lay between the germline ends. The CDR3 region has the DNA TGTGCCACCAGTGAGCCCGGCACTGCCTATGGCTACACCTTC. This translates into CATSEPGTAYGYTF.

The rearrangement links TRBV5-1 to TRBJ2-5, with a weak D call TRBD2 (5 bases). V was clipped by 0 bases and J by 4 bases, with 16 bases between them. This CDR3 has 16 amino acids. Germline CDR1 reads SGHRS; CDR2 reads YFSETQ. The CDR3 here is CASSLALTGMGETQYF. The CDR3 nucleotides read TGCGCCAGCAGCTTGGCGTTAACGGGGATGGGAGAGACCCAGTACTTC.

V is TRBV25-1 and J is TRBJ1-2; a weak D match, TRBD1 (5 bases). The germline V gene encodes CDR1 MGHDK and CDR2 SYGVNS. V was trimmed by 3 bases and J by 4 bases, leaving 15 bases between them. The CDR3 is made up of 15 amino acids. CDR3 region: CASSEVRGLVYGYTF. The DNA for the CDR3 is TGTGCCAGCAGTGAGGTTAGGGGCTTGGTCTATGGCTACACCTTC.

This sequence joins TRBV18 and TRBJ1-2; no clear D gene. This CDR3 has 14 residues. CDR1 and CDR2 (germline): KGHSH, LQKENI. The V end lost 2 bases, the J end lost 4 bases, and 11 bases lay between the germline ends. CDR3 residues: CASSPDRRFYGYTF. CDR3 sequence (DNA): TGTGCCAGCTCACCAGACCGCAGGTTCTATGGCTACACCTTC. Full variable domain (missing parts from reference TRBV18 and TRBJ1-2): NAGVMQNPRHLVRRRGQEARLRCSPMKGHSHVYWYRQLPEEGLKFMVYLQKENIIDESGMPKERFSAEFPKEGPSILRIQQVVRGDSAAYFCASSPDRRFYGYTFGSGTRLTVV.

Here the CDR3 DNA reads TGTGCCAGCAGCTTAGCGCGTGCCCCGGGGGTTGAGCAGTTCTTC. It specifies CASSLARAPGVEQFF. V is TRBV7-6 and J is TRBJ2-1; TRBD2 might be the D (6 bases). Trimming took off 0 bases at V and 9 bases at J, with 15 bases between the two ends. The length of the CDR3 is 15 residues. CDR1 and CDR2 from the germline V gene are SGHVS and FNYEAQ.

The chain carries TRBV7-6 and TRBJ2-2; D is unclear. Germline values: CDR1 SGHVS, CDR2 FNYEAQ. V was trimmed by 2 bases and J by 1 base, leaving 5 bases between them. The CDR3 contains 14 residues. In DNA form, the CDR3 reads TGTGCCAGCAGCTTACGGTGGAACACCGGGGAGCTGTTTTTT. Protein sequence: CASSLRWNTGELFF.

J is TRBJ1-6 and V is TRBV27; 7 bases match TRBD1. Germline V gene sequence: CDR1 MNHEY, CDR2 SMNVEV (reference sequence). V lost 5 bases and J lost 6; bases outside the gene matches: 10. The CDR3 runs 16 residues. The CDR3 loop is CASSPHQGGGNSPLHF. Written as DNA, the CDR3 is TGTGCCAGCAGTCCACACCAGGGGGGAGGTAATTCACCCCTCCACTTT.

The V and J genes are TRBV7-9 and TRBJ2-7; D is unclear. Germline assignment: CDR1 SEHNR and CDR2 FQNEAQ (reference sequence). Trimming cost V 5 bases and J 2 bases, with 16 bases left between them. This CDR3 contains 15 residues. The CDR3 DNA is TGTGCCAGCAGCGGCCGAGTCTTCCGGACCTACGAGCAGTACTTC. It codes for CASSGRVFRTYEQYF.

This sequence joins TRBV14 and TRBJ1-2; D gene unclear. Between the trimmed V and J ends, which lost 0 bases and 4 bases, there was a span of 3 bases. Germline CDR1 and CDR2: SGHDN and FVKESK. The CDR3 covers 12 residues. This CDR3 reads CASSQDGYGYTF. The CDR3 DNA sequence: TGTGCCAGCAGCCAAGATGGCTATGGCTACACCTTC.

The chain combines TRBV6-4 with TRBJ2-5; D possibly corresponds to TRBD1 (6 bases). V gave up 6 bases and J gave up 4 bases, with 18 bases separating them. Germline loops: CDR1 MRHNA, CDR2 SNTAGT. The CDR3 spans 15 residues. The CDR3 loop reads CASSSSADSSETQYF. The CDR3 DNA is TGTGCCAGCAGCTCGTCAGCGGACAGTTCAGAGACCCAGTACTTC.

The chain has TRBV4-3 and TRBJ1-5; 7 bases are shared with TRBD1. V gave up 1 base and J gave up 3 bases; unmatched junction bases: 6. This CDR3 is 16 amino acids long. The V gene's germline CDR1 is LGHNA and CDR2 YSLEER. The CDR3 region is CASSQGSRGVNQPQHF. DNA of the CDR3: TGCGCCAGCAGCCAAGGCAGCAGGGGGGTCAATCAGCCCCAGCATTTT.

The chain is built from TRBV4-3 and TRBJ2-7, with 16 bases that match TRBD2. V shed 3 bases and J 3 bases; nucleotides not matched to a gene: 8. The CDR3 length is 18 residues. Germline CDR1 LGHNA, CDR2 YSLEER. The CDR3 DNA is TGCGCCAGCAGCCAGGGGACTAGCGGGGGGGCCGGAGACTACGAGCAGTACTTC. Protein sequence: CASSQGTSGGAGDYEQYF.

This chain connects TRBV3-1 (or the pseudogene TRBV3-2) to TRBJ2-7; no firm D call. The V and J ends lost 4 bases and 5 bases respectively, with 12 bases between them. The CDR3 covers 13 residues. Germline V CDR1 and CDR2: LGHDT, YNNKEL (reference sequence). In nucleotides, the CDR3 is TGTGCCAGCAGCCTTAAGAGCGATGACGAGCAGTACTTC. Its translation is CASSLKSDDEQYF.

This clone turned up a few times. V gene TRBV25-1 combines with J gene TRBJ2-7; possible D gene TRBD2, 6 bases. With 3 bases removed from V and 3 bases from J, the gap between germline ends came to 9 bases. The CDR3 contains 13 residues. CDR1 and CDR2 from the germline V gene are MGHDK and SYGVNS. The CDR3: CASSEPTSYEQYF. The CDR3 region has the DNA TGTGCCAGCAGTGAGCCGACTAGCTACGAGCAGTACTTC.

This clone showed up just once. The genes are TRBV9 and TRBJ2-7, with 10 positions matching TRBD1. Germline CDR1 reads SGDLS; CDR2 reads YYNGEE. This CDR3 is 16 amino acids long. The junction had 9 bases not matched to a gene; V was cut back by 4 bases and J by 2 bases. In nucleotides, the CDR3 is TGTGCCAGCAGCATTACGCCCGGGACAGGGGCCTACGAGCAGTACTTC. It translates to CASSITPGTGAYEQYF.

The chain is built from TRBV7-9 and TRBJ2-3; tentatively, D is TRBD1 (5 bases). Germline V CDR1 and CDR2: SEHNR, FQNEAQ (reference sequence). The CDR3 covers 15 residues. The V gene lost 1 base and the J gene lost 2 bases, with 10 bases spanning the gap. Here the CDR3 DNA reads TGTGCCAGCAGCTTAGGGCAGGGTTCCACAGATACGCAGTATTTT. Translating it yields CASSLGQGSTDTQYF.

The chain recombines TRBV2 with TRBJ2-4, with D perhaps TRBD2 (5 bases). Trimming removed 4 bases from V and 6 bases from J, with 19 bases in between. Germline CDR1 reads SNHLY; CDR2 reads FYNNEI. The CDR3 has 16 residues. CDR3 amino acids: CASSGLASQPLNIQYF. Here the CDR3 DNA reads TGTGCCAGCAGTGGCCTAGCAAGTCAGCCTTTAAACATTCAGTACTTC.

This chain connects TRBV7-9 to TRBJ2-7, with D perhaps matching TRBD2 (6 bases). Germline V CDR1 and CDR2: SEHNR, FQNEAQ (reference sequence). The CDR3 runs 14 residues. V was clipped by 4 bases and J by 6 bases, with 16 bases between them. The CDR3, as DNA: TGTGCCAGCAGCTCGGGGGAAGCAGGGTTCGAGCAGTACTTC. It is translated as CASSSGEAGFEQYF.

This clone was found a few times. Other DNA sequences in this sample translate to the same CDR3. This chain connects TRBV2 to TRBJ1-1; no clear D. Trimming left V 4 bases short and J 8 bases short, with 5 bases between. The germline V gene encodes CDR1 SNHLY and CDR2 FYNNEI. This CDR3 is 10 amino acids long. Written as DNA, the CDR3 is TGTGCCAGCAGTGTCGGGGAAGCTTTCTTT. Residues: CASSVGEAFF.

The V gene is TRBV27, the J gene TRBJ2-1, with 9 bases fitting TRBD1. V lost 3 bases and J lost 4; bases outside the gene matches: 4. The CDR3 covers 15 residues. Germline-derived CDR1 and CDR2 are MNHEY and SMNVEV (reference sequence). This chain's CDR3 is CASSFGQGFYNEQFF. In DNA, the CDR3 is TGTGCCAGCAGTTTTGGACAGGGGTTTTACAATGAGCAGTTCTTC.

This chain connects TRBV10-3 to TRBJ1-5; possible D gene TRBD1, 5 bases. In germline, CDR1 is ENHRY, CDR2 SYGVKD. The CDR3 length is 14 residues. The V end lost 4 bases, the J end lost 2 bases, and 9 bases lay between the germline ends. CDR3 nucleotide sequence: TGTGCCATCAGTGCCAGGGAAGGCAATCAGCCCCAGCATTTT. Its translation is CAISAREGNQPQHF.

The chain is built from TRBV5-6 and TRBJ1-1, with a possible D match to TRBD1 (6 bases). CDR1 is SGHDT and CDR2 is YYEEEE in the germline V gene. The CDR3 loop spans 13 amino acids. With 5 bases removed from V and 4 bases from J, the gap between germline ends came to 12 bases. The DNA of the CDR3 is TGTGCCAGCAGGCCCCAAGGGGGCACTGAAGCTTTCTTT. Its protein is CASRPQGGTEAFF.

The rearrangement joins TRBV6-2 or TRBV6-3 to TRBJ2-5, with D possibly TRBD1 on 5 matching bases. V was pared by 2 bases and J by 0 bases, with 10 bases between. Germline V gene sequence: CDR1 MNHEY, CDR2 SVGEGT. The CDR3 extends over 15 amino acids. The CDR3 region is CASSYGSGYQETQYF. CDR3 nucleotide sequence: TGTGCCAGCAGTTACGGGTCAGGGTACCAAGAGACCCAGTACTTC.

The rearrangement links TRBV6-4 to TRBJ2-7, with no clear D. Germline V lookup: CDR1 MRHNA, CDR2 SNTAGT. Trimming shortened V by 5 bases and J by 0 bases, and 14 bases separated the two germline ends. CDR3 length equals 15 residues. CDR3 nucleotide sequence: TGTGCCAGCAGTCCCACTTTTGAGACCTCCTACGAGCAGTACTTC. Its protein product is CASSPTFETSYEQYF.

This clone came up a few times. V is TRBV12-3 or TRBV12-4 and J is TRBJ2-7, with D possibly TRBD2 on 5 matching bases. With 5 bases removed from V and 3 bases from J, the gap between germline ends came to 8 bases. This CDR3 has 12 residues. The CDR3 DNA follows: TGTGCCAGCAGTCCCAGCGGCTACGAGCAGTACTTC. It yields the protein CASSPSGYEQYF.